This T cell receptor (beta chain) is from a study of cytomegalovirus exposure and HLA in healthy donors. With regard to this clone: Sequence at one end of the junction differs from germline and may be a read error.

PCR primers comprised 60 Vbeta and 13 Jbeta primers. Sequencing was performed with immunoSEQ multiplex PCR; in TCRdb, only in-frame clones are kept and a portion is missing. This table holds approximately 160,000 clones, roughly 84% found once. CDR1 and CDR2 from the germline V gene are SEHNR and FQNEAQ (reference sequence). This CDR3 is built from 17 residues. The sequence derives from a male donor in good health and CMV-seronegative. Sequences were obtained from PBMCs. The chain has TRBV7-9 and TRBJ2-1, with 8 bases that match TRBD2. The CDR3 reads CSSSLGRGAGVFDEQFF. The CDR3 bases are TGTTCCAGCAGCTTAGGACGCGGAGCGGGAGTATTCGATGAGCAGTTCTTC.